These 21 T cell receptor beta chains were all obtained from the same sample, sequenced in a study of pediatric ulcerative colitis (dated by TCRdb to the late 2010s). Receptor amplification or capture employed the immunoSEQ multiplex PCR assay. This is the immuneACCESS table as TCRdb keeps it, with only in-frame sequences that have V and J called. A part of the clones is gone; compared with another copy, unresolved V genes explain less than half, and the rest is unexplained. Counted in this sample were tens of thousands of clones; more than 70% of them appeared once. The ten largest clones take up about 0.7% of the sample. During colonoscopy, one to two pinch biopsies were obtained from the rectum for research. The sequencing input was gut tissue. These receptors were collected from a boy aged 10-17 years with moderate ulcerative colitis.

V is TRBV18 and J is TRBJ2-7; the D gene is possibly TRBD2 (6 bases). V was trimmed by 3 bases and J by 3 bases, leaving 21 bases between them. CDR1 KGHSH and CDR2 LQKENI come from the germline V gene. This CDR3 is built from 17 residues. CDR3 sequence reads: CASSPSPGRDHLYEQYF. The CDR3 DNA sequence: TGTGCCAGCTCACCGTCCCCCGGGCGGGACCACCTCTACGAGCAGTACTTC.

CDR3 amino acids: CASSLGQFSYEQYF. As DNA, the CDR3 is TGCGCCAGCAGCTTGGGACAGTTCTCCTACGAGCAGTACTTC. The V gene is TRBV5-1, the J gene TRBJ2-7; maybe TRBD1 (5 bases). The V gene lost 0 bases and the J gene lost 0 bases, with 7 bases spanning the gap. The length of the CDR3 is 14 residues. From germline, CDR1 is SGHRS and CDR2 YFSETQ.

The count of this clone is one. J is TRBJ2-3 and V is TRBV7-3; 14 bases line up with TRBD2. The junction had 7 bases not matched to a gene; V was cut back by 0 bases and J by 2 bases. This CDR3 has 19 residues. Germline loops: CDR1 SGHTA, CDR2 FQGTGA. CDR3 DNA sequence: TGTGCCAGCAGCTTAACGCCGACTAGCGGGGGGGCCTTCACAGATACGCAGTATTTT. Residues: CASSLTPTSGGAFTDTQYF. Full variable domain (outside the CDR3, taken from reference TRBV7-3 and TRBJ2-3): GAGVSQTPSNKVTEKGKYVELRCDPISGHTALYWYRQSLGQGPEFLIYFQGTGAADDSGLPNDRFFAVRPEGSVSTLKIQRTERGDSAVYLCASSLTPTSGGAFTDTQYFGPGTRLTVL.

This chain connects TRBV6-6 to TRBJ2-1; TRBD2 aligns across 13 bases. V shed 1 base, J shed 6 bases, and the junction held 3 bases outside the gene matches. Germline CDR1 MNHNY, CDR2 SVGAGI (reference sequence). The CDR3 extends over 16 amino acids. The CDR3 region is CASSYYRTSGGNEQFF. In DNA form, the CDR3 reads TGTGCCAGCAGTTACTATCGGACTAGCGGGGGCAATGAGCAGTTCTTC.

This rearrangement joins TRBV11-2 to TRBJ2-1, with 9 bases identical to TRBD2. Losses at the gene ends were 2 bases for V and 8 bases for J; bases not matched to a gene: 13. The CDR3 totals 17 residues. The V gene's germline CDR1 is SGHAT and CDR2 FQNNGV. CDR3 amino acids: CASSLSPRTSVQDEQFF. The CDR3 DNA sequence: TGTGCCAGCAGCTTAAGCCCGAGGACTAGCGTGCAGGATGAGCAGTTCTTC.

V usage is TRBV10-3 and J usage is TRBJ2-3, with 10 nucleotides matching TRBD2. V gave up 8 bases and J gave up 2 bases; unmatched junction bases: 10. The CDR3 covers 16 residues. From germline, CDR1 is ENHRY and CDR2 SYGVKD. Here the CDR3 reads CAIGNERGGNTDTQYF. CDR3 in DNA: TGTGCCATCGGTAACGAGCGGGGGGGGAACACAGATACGCAGTATTTT.

This clone has a handful of counts. This chain links TRBV2 with TRBJ2-7; TRBD1 matches at 8 bases. CDR3 length: 15 residues. Germline V gives CDR1 SNHLY, CDR2 FYNNEI. J lost 1 base, V lost 4 bases, and 6 bases had no gene match. The CDR3 nucleotides read TGTGCCAGCAGTGGTAGGGACAGGACGTCCTACGAGCAGTACTTC. Translation: CASSGRDRTSYEQYF.

The chain employs TRBV2 and TRBJ2-1, with a tentative D call TRBD2 (6 bases). V was clipped by 6 bases and J by 12 bases, with 12 bases between them. In germline, CDR1 is SNHLY, CDR2 FYNNEI. CDR3 length equals 11 residues. CDR3 sequence: CASSLLAWQFF. The DNA of the CDR3 is TGTGCCAGCAGCCTACTAGCTTGGCAGTTCTTC.

The chain links TRBV6-6 to TRBJ2-7, with a tentative D call TRBD1 (7 bases). V lost 5 bases and J 2 bases, leaving 13 bases between the germline ends. The CDR3 has 14 residues. Germline CDR1 and CDR2: MNHNY and SVGAGI (reference sequence). The DNA of the CDR3 is TGTGCCAGCAGTGACGCGGGACAGACCTACGAGCAGTACTTC. Translation gives CASSDAGQTYEQYF.

The chain uses TRBV5-6 and TRBJ2-7, with D perhaps matching TRBD1 (6 bases). Per germline, CDR1 SGHDT and CDR2 YYEEEE. This CDR3 has 13 residues. V dropped 4 bases and J dropped 7 bases, with 15 bases sitting between them. Here the CDR3 reads CASSQGHLWEQYF. DNA of the CDR3: TGTGCCAGCAGCCAGGGACACCTTTGGGAGCAGTACTTC.

This sequence joins TRBV6-5 and TRBJ2-7; 7 bases are shared with TRBD1. V was clipped by 6 bases and J by 1 base; unmatched bases: 6. CDR1 is MNHEY and CDR2 is SVGAGI in the germline V gene. CDR3 length equals 14 residues. The CDR3 reads CASSQGTVSYEQYF. As DNA, the CDR3 is TGTGCCAGCAGCCAAGGGACAGTTTCCTACGAGCAGTACTTC.

CDR3 amino acids: CASSQDPSGIGTDTQYF. CDR3 sequence (DNA): TGTGCCAGCAGCCAAGACCCTAGCGGGATAGGGACAGATACGCAGTATTTT. The genes are TRBV4-2 and TRBJ2-3, with 9 nucleotides matching TRBD2. Germline trimming cut 0 bases from V and 3 bases from J; bases unmatched to any gene: 7. Germline CDR1 LGHNA, CDR2 YNFKEQ. The CDR3 is 17 residues long.

This clone turned up a few times. CDR3 region: CASSLEKNLYNEQFF. CDR3 DNA: TGCGCCAGCAGCTTGGAGAAAAACCTATACAATGAGCAGTTCTTC. The chain carries TRBV5-1 and TRBJ2-1; D uncertain. There are 15 residues in the CDR3. Germline values: CDR1 SGHRS, CDR2 YFSETQ. V was trimmed by 0 bases and J by 4 bases, leaving 11 bases between them.

The rearrangement joins TRBV9 to TRBJ1-2, with a tentative D call TRBD1 (5 bases). The V end was cut by 2 bases, the J end by 9 bases, with 14 bases between. CDR3 length equals 13 residues. Germline CDR1 and CDR2: SGDLS and YYNGEE. This chain's CDR3 is CASSVRDRDRYTF. The DNA for the CDR3 is TGTGCCAGCAGCGTTAGGGACCGAGATCGCTACACCTTC.

This clone was seen just once. The chain couples TRBV7-6 to TRBJ1-1; possibly TRBD1 for D (5 bases). Per germline, CDR1 SGHVS and CDR2 FNYEAQ. The CDR3 is 14 amino acids. The V end was cut by 2 bases, the J end by 4 bases, with 11 bases between. CDR3 DNA sequence: TGTGCCAGCAGCTTACAACCAGGGCCCACTGAAGCTTTCTTT. Translation gives CASSLQPGPTEAFF.

The V gene is TRBV4-2, the J gene TRBJ1-5; D remains ambiguous. CDR1 and CDR2 (germline): LGHNA, YNFKEQ. Trimming shortened V by 8 bases and J by 10 bases, and 18 bases separated the two germline ends. The CDR3 has 13 residues. CDR3: CASSREMLVPQHF. The CDR3, as DNA: TGTGCCAGCTCGCGCGAGATGTTGGTACCCCAGCATTTT.

The rearrangement uses TRBV6-4 and TRBJ2-1, with TRBD2 matching over 9 bases. The CDR3 covers 15 residues. Germline CDR1 and CDR2: MRHNA and SNTAGT. With 7 bases clipped from V and 3 bases from J, the junction kept 7 bases outside the gene matches. CDR3 region: CASKNSGRGYNEQFF. DNA for the CDR3: TGTGCCAGCAAAAATAGCGGGAGAGGCTACAATGAGCAGTTCTTC.

The chain combines TRBV7-2 with TRBJ2-3, with D possibly TRBD2 on 6 matching bases. The CDR3 extends over 15 amino acids. Germline V gives CDR1 SGHTA, CDR2 FQGNSA. V was pared by 10 bases and J by 0 bases, with 17 bases between. The CDR3 reads CATRPDGSSTDTQYF. The CDR3, as DNA: TGTGCCACCCGCCCTGACGGGAGCAGCACAGATACGCAGTATTTT.

The CDR3 DNA is TGTGCCAGCAGTCTTTCCGGGTACCAAGAGACCCAGTACTTC. As protein: CASSLSGYQETQYF. The gene calls are TRBV28 and TRBJ2-5; no firm D call. This CDR3 is 14 amino acids long. V gave up 5 bases and J gave up 0 bases, with 10 bases separating them. Germline V lookup: CDR1 MDHEN, CDR2 SYDVKM. The whole variable domain, remainder taken from reference TRBV28 and TRBJ2-5, is DVKVTQSSRYLVKRTGEKVFLECVQDMDHENMFWYRQDPGLGLRLIYFSYDVKMKEKGDIPEGYSVSREKKERFSLILESASTNQTSMYLCASSLSGYQETQYFGPGTRLLVL.

The V gene is TRBV5-5, the J gene TRBJ2-7, with 9 bases lining up with TRBD1. Losses at the gene ends were 4 bases for V and 3 bases for J; bases not matched to a gene: 8. This CDR3 spans 15 amino acids. CDR1 is SGHKS, CDR2 YYEKEE, per germline (reference sequence). The CDR3 protein is CASSPPLTGGYEQYF. CDR3 bases: TGTGCCAGCAGCCCGCCCCTGACAGGGGGCTACGAGCAGTACTTC.

This clone was seen only a few times. The V and J genes are TRBV9 and TRBJ1-2, with TRBD1 identical over 9 bases. The CDR3 extends over 16 amino acids. Germline V CDR1 and CDR2: SGDLS, YYNGEE. The trim removed 3 bases at V and 0 bases at J, leaving 6 bases unmatched. CDR3 DNA sequence: TGTGCCAGCAGCGCAGGGACAGGGAACTCTAACTATGGCTACACCTTC. Translating gives CASSAGTGNSNYGYTF.